The next 17 T cell receptor beta chains were all read from a single sample in a study of cytomegalovirus exposure and HLA in healthy donors. The study ran its PCR with 60 Vbeta and 13 Jbeta primers. Sequenced by immunoSEQ multiplex PCR; TCRdb stores in-frame clones only, minus some. The data contain about 81,000 clones, about three quarters of them seen just once; the ten biggest clones take up around 3%. Material: PBMCs. The receptors derive from a man aged 50 or older in good health and CMV-seropositive.

This rearrangement joins TRBV18 to TRBJ2-7, with 7 bases that match TRBD1. Germline values: CDR1 KGHSH, CDR2 LQKENI. The J segment lost 4 bases and the V segment lost 0 bases, leaving 6 bases of the junction unmatched. This CDR3 comprises 15 residues. The DNA of the CDR3 is TGTGCCAGCTCACCACCGACAGGGCCGGGGTACGAGCAGTACTTC. It translates to CASSPPTGPGYEQYF.

With respect to this clone: A read error may produce the germline difference seen at one junction end. The chain recombines TRBV7-9 with TRBJ2-4, with D possibly TRBD2 on 6 matching bases. This CDR3 is 18 amino acids long. The V gene's germline CDR1 is SEHNR and CDR2 FQNEAQ (reference sequence). The CDR3 here is CASSSSGTPPGALNSQYF. Here the CDR3 DNA reads TGTGCCAGCAGCTCATCCGGGACTCCCCCTGGCGCGTTAAACAGTCAGTACTTC.

The chain has TRBV5-4 and TRBJ2-7, with D possibly being TRBD2 (6 bases). Looked up from germline, CDR1 is SGHNT and CDR2 is YYREEE (reference sequence). V dropped 0 bases and J dropped 3 bases, with 16 bases sitting between them. CDR3 length: 16 residues. CDR3 in amino acids: CASSLGVAEPGYEQYF. The DNA of the CDR3 is TGTGCCAGCAGCTTGGGGGTAGCGGAGCCAGGCTACGAGCAGTACTTC.

This sequence joins TRBV9 and TRBJ2-5; D is possibly TRBD1 (6 bases). The J call may be faulty, since TRBJ2-7 better matches the DNA end. This CDR3 is 15 amino acids long. The germline V gene encodes CDR1 SGDLS and CDR2 YYNGEE. The CDR3 reads CASSVADSRGYEQYF. The CDR3 region has the DNA TGTGCCAGCAGCGTCGCGGACTCCAGGGGCTACGAGCAGTACTTC.

The rearrangement joins TRBV4-2 to TRBJ2-5; TRBD1 might be the D (6 bases). The germline V gene encodes CDR1 LGHNA and CDR2 YNFKEQ. This CDR3 comprises 15 residues. Trimming removed 0 bases from V and 5 bases from J, with 13 bases in between. CDR3 residues: CASSQEAGAGETQYF. CDR3 nucleotides: TGTGCCAGCAGCCAAGAAGCAGGGGCGGGCGAGACCCAGTACTTC.

The rearrangement links TRBV18 to TRBJ2-7; D perhaps matches TRBD2 (5 bases). This CDR3 comprises 14 residues. V was shortened by 5 bases and J by 2 bases, with 13 bases between the two germline ends. Looked up from germline, CDR1 is KGHSH and CDR2 is LQKENI. The CDR3 region is CASSSVRDTYEQYF. The CDR3 region has the DNA TGTGCCAGCTCATCGGTCCGGGATACCTACGAGCAGTACTTC.

The chain links TRBV6-6 to TRBJ1-1; D is uncertain. Trimming removed 0 bases from V and 7 bases from J, with 15 bases in between. CDR3 length: 15 residues. Germline lookup yields CDR1 MNHNY and CDR2 SVGAGI (reference sequence). This CDR3 reads CASSYSGSMAREAFF. CDR3 sequence (DNA): TGTGCCAGCAGTTACTCAGGGAGTATGGCTCGTGAAGCTTTCTTT.

This clone was found once. The chain carries TRBV19 and TRBJ1-3, with 8 bases that match TRBD1. The V gene end was trimmed by 7 bases and the J gene end by 1 base; junction bases not matched to a gene: 12. The germline V gene encodes CDR1 LNHDA and CDR2 SQIVND (reference sequence). The CDR3 extends over 17 amino acids. The CDR3 is CASNYIDRGRSGNTIYF. As DNA, the CDR3 is TGTGCCAGTAATTACATTGACAGGGGAAGGTCTGGAAACACCATATATTTT. Together with reference TRBV19 and TRBJ1-3, the CDR3 gives the full variable domain: DGGITQSPKYLFRKEGQNVTLSCEQNLNHDAMYWYRQDPGQGLRLIYYSQIVNDFQKGDIAEGYSVSREKKESFPLTVTSAQKNPTAFYLCASNYIDRGRSGNTIYFGEGSWLTVV.

This rearrangement joins TRBV19 to TRBJ1-4; perhaps TRBD1 as D (6 bases). This CDR3 region has 13 residues. The germline V gene encodes CDR1 LNHDA and CDR2 SQIVND (reference sequence). Trimming cost V 9 bases and J 7 bases, with 15 bases left between them. CDR3 coding DNA: TGTGCCAGCACAGGCAGGGGTAGTGAAAAACTGTTTTTT. Translating it yields CASTGRGSEKLFF.

CDR3 loop: CASSLVGRDEAFF. In DNA, the CDR3 is TGTGCCAGCAGCTTGGTAGGCAGGGATGAAGCTTTCTTT. The V call is TRBV5-6, the J call TRBJ1-1, with D possibly being TRBD1 (5 bases). The CDR3 sequence is 13 residues long. CDR1 SGHDT and CDR2 YYEEEE come from the germline V gene. Trimming left V 0 bases short and J 7 bases short, with 10 bases between.

The chain recombines TRBV11-3 with TRBJ1-2; TRBD1 is a possible D gene (5 bases). Trimming left V 6 bases short and J 5 bases short, with 13 bases between. CDR3 length equals 13 residues. CDR1 SGHNT and CDR2 YENEEA come from the germline V gene. The DNA of the CDR3 is TGTGCCAGCAGTAACGCAGGGAGGTATGGCTACACCTTC. This gives the protein CASSNAGRYGYTF.

This clone was seen a handful of times. This chain connects TRBV19 to TRBJ1-1, with a possible D match to TRBD1 (5 bases). Germline CDR1 reads LNHDA; CDR2 reads SQIVND (reference sequence). The CDR3 is 13 amino acids. The V and J ends lost 9 bases and 4 bases respectively, with 15 bases between them. In DNA, the CDR3 is TGTGCCAGCCAGGCCTATAGGGGCACTGAAGCTTTCTTT. Encoded protein: CASQAYRGTEAFF.

This clone turned up a few times. The J gene is TRBJ2-2, the V gene TRBV10-2, with 11 bases that match TRBD2. V dropped 4 bases and J dropped 3; count of bases not matched to a gene: 7. The CDR3 totals 17 residues. The germline V gene has CDR1 WSHSY and CDR2 SAAADI. CDR3 sequence reads: CASSGYSGRVHTGELFF. CDR3 sequence (DNA): TGCGCCAGCAGTGGGTATAGCGGGAGGGTCCACACCGGGGAGCTGTTTTTT.

The chain has TRBV5-1 and TRBJ2-5; perhaps TRBD2 as D (6 bases). Per germline, CDR1 SGHRS and CDR2 YFSETQ. The V and J ends lost 0 bases and 2 bases respectively, with 14 bases between them. CDR3 length equals 16 residues. CDR3 region: CASSLGVMGGQETQYF. CDR3 bases: TGCGCCAGCAGCTTGGGGGTCATGGGGGGACAAGAGACCCAGTACTTC.

CDR3: CASSYSVGQQTYEQYF. The CDR3 coding sequence is TGTGCCAGCAGTTACTCTGTGGGACAGCAAACCTACGAGCAGTACTTC. The chain joins TRBV6-5 to TRBJ2-7; 7 bases fit TRBD1. The CDR3 is 16 amino acids. The V gene end was trimmed by 0 bases and the J gene end by 2 bases; junction bases not matched to a gene: 7. Germline V lookup: CDR1 MNHEY, CDR2 SVGAGI.

The rearrangement uses TRBV18 and TRBJ1-2; possible D gene TRBD1, 6 bases. Germline V gene data show CDR1 as KGHSH and CDR2 as LQKENI. The V and J ends lost 6 bases and 4 bases respectively, with 24 bases between them. CDR3 length: 17 residues. The CDR3 sequence is CASSNFPPSGTLYGYTF. Here the CDR3 DNA reads TGTGCCAGCTCCAACTTCCCCCCTTCCGGGACACTCTATGGCTACACCTTC.

J is TRBJ2-3 and V is TRBV11-3; no clear D. Germline V lookup: CDR1 SGHNT, CDR2 YENEEA. Trimming took 0 bases from V and 0 from J, leaving 22 bases between them. The CDR3 length is 20 residues. The CDR3 sequence: CASSLDSAETFEPSTDTQYF. The CDR3 region has the DNA TGTGCCAGCAGCTTAGATTCTGCGGAGACCTTCGAACCTAGCACAGATACGCAGTATTTT.